This entry lists 23 T cell receptor beta chains sequenced from one sample in a study of CD8 T cells in Susac syndrome. Reverse transcription used about 0.45 to 1 ug RNA and random hexamers. TCRdb ran MiXCR on the immunoSEQ multiplex PCR reads and lists one entry per CDR3 protein. In the table there are about 200,000 distinct CDR3 sequences, 90% to 95% of which are singletons. The sequenced material came from CD4+ T cells from PBMCs. All receptors derive from a human donor with Susac syndrome.

This clonotype was found once. The chain has TRBV25-1 and TRBJ1-5; D gene uncertain. The CDR3 spans 13 residues. Germline V gene sequence: CDR1 MGHDK, CDR2 SYGVNS. Trimming left V 5 bases short and J 4 bases short, with 9 bases between. The CDR3 bases are TGTGCCAGCAGTACCCGGGAGAATCAGCCCCAGCATTTT. Protein: CASSTRENQPQHF.

A note on this clonotype: One junction end disagrees with the germline gene, perhaps due to a read error. The chain recombines TRBV20-1 with TRBJ1-3, with D possibly matching TRBD1 (6 bases). Per germline, CDR1 DFQATT and CDR2 SNEGSKA (reference sequence). This CDR3 has 16 amino acids. The CDR3: CSAPDPRGDSENTIYF. The CDR3 DNA reads TGCAGTGCTCCGGACCCCAGGGGAGATTCTGAAAACACCATATATTTT.

This chain links TRBV5-1 with TRBJ2-6; D not certain. Germline V CDR1 and CDR2: SGHRS, YFSETQ. V lost 0 bases and J lost 0, with 7 bases in between. The CDR3 contains 16 residues. In DNA, the CDR3 is TGCGCCAGCAGCTTGGGACATATCTCTGGGGCCAACGTCCTGACTTTC. The encoded protein is CASSLGHISGANVLTF. The variable domain in full, with the rest retrieved from reference TRBV5-1 and TRBJ2-6, is KAGVTQTPRYLIKTRGQQVTLSCSPISGHRSVSWYQQTPGQGLQFLFEYFSETQRNKGNFPGRFSGRQFSNSRSEMNVSTLELGDSALYLCASSLGHISGANVLTFGAGSRLTVL.

The chain joins TRBV15 to TRBJ2-7, with 8 positions matching TRBD1. The V gene's germline CDR1 is LNHNV and CDR2 YYDKDF (reference sequence). CDR3 length: 14 amino acids. The V and J ends lost 1 base and 2 bases, in that order; junction bases with no gene match: 1. The CDR3 DNA is TGTGCCACCAGCAGAGGACAGGGGACCTACGAGCAGTACTTC. Protein product: CATSRGQGTYEQYF. Using reference TRBV15 and TRBJ2-7 for the parts outside the CDR3, the full variable domain is DAMVIQNPRYQVTQFGKPVTLSCSQTLNHNVMYWYQQKSSQAPKLLFHYYDKDFNNEADTPDNFQSRRPNTSFCFLDIRSPGLGDTAMYLCATSRGQGTYEQYFGPGTRLTVT.

This chain links TRBV7-3 with TRBJ2-3, with D possibly matching TRBD2 (5 bases). CDR1 SGHTA and CDR2 FQGTGA come from the germline V gene. The CDR3 loop spans 14 amino acids. V was shortened by 3 bases and J by 1 base, with 8 bases between the two germline ends. CDR3 in amino acids: CASSFRLRTDTQYF. The CDR3 coding sequence is TGTGCCAGCAGCTTTCGACTACGCACAGATACGCAGTATTTT.

The chain uses TRBV5-5 and TRBJ2-7; maybe TRBD2 (5 bases). V was trimmed by 4 bases and J by 1 base, leaving 9 bases between them. The CDR3 contains 13 residues. Germline V gives CDR1 SGHKS, CDR2 YYEKEE (reference sequence). As DNA, the CDR3 is TGTGCCAGCAGCACCGGACTGTCCTACGAGCAGTACTTC. This codes for CASSTGLSYEQYF.

The chain combines TRBV5-4 with TRBJ2-1, with D maybe TRBD2 (5 bases). The germline V gene has CDR1 SGHNT and CDR2 YYREEE (reference sequence). The CDR3 totals 15 residues. V gave up 2 bases and J gave up 2 bases, with 11 bases separating them. The CDR3 coding sequence is TGTGCCAGCAGCTTAGCCGGGGTCGCCTACAATGAGCAGTTCTTC. Residues: CASSLAGVAYNEQFF.

The sample holds a few counts of this clonotype. The J gene is TRBJ2-1, the V gene TRBV11-2, with a tentative D call TRBD1 (6 bases). CDR3 length: 11 amino acids. Germline V gene sequence: CDR1 SGHAT, CDR2 FQNNGV. With 1 base removed from V and 12 bases from J, the gap between germline ends came to 7 bases. CDR3 sequence: CASSLGGRQFF. CDR3 nucleotides: TGTGCCAGCAGCTTAGGGGGGCGGCAGTTCTTC.

The chain uses TRBV11-2 and TRBJ1-5; no firm D call. Trimming took off 4 bases at V and 5 bases at J, with 9 bases between the two ends. The CDR3 runs to 13 residues. Germline-derived CDR1 and CDR2 are SGHAT and FQNNGV. The CDR3 sequence: CASSYTRDQPQHF. The CDR3 DNA reads TGTGCCAGCAGCTATACGCGCGATCAGCCCCAGCATTTT. Combining the CDR3 with reference TRBV11-2 and TRBJ1-5 gives the whole variable domain EAGVAQSPRYKIIEKRQSVAFWCNPISGHATLYWYQQILGQGPKLLIQFQNNGVVDDSQLPKDRFSAERLKGVDSTLKIQPAKLEDSAVYLCASSYTRDQPQHFGDGTRLSIL.

The chain employs TRBV7-9 and TRBJ1-5, with D perhaps TRBD1 (6 bases). V lost 5 bases, J lost 7 bases, and 15 bases lay in between. This CDR3 contains 14 residues. CDR1 SEHNR and CDR2 FQNEAQ come from the germline V gene (reference sequence). The CDR3, as DNA: TGTGCCAGCAGCCTAAGGGGGTCGGAGCAGCCCCAGCATTTT. Translation: CASSLRGSEQPQHF.

V gene TRBV4-1 combines with J gene TRBJ2-3, with D perhaps TRBD2 (6 bases). Trimming took 1 base from V and 1 from J, leaving 12 bases between them. This CDR3 is built from 16 residues. Germline assignment: CDR1 MGHRA and CDR2 YSYEKL. Here the CDR3 DNA reads TGCGCCAGCAGCCAAGTGGGGGGTGGTGGCACAGATACGCAGTATTTT. Translating gives CASSQVGGGGTDTQYF.

The chain links TRBV20-1 to TRBJ2-6; D remains unclear. V lost 2 bases and J 0 bases, leaving 11 bases between the germline ends. This CDR3 has 16 amino acids. CDR1 DFQATT and CDR2 SNEGSKA come from the germline V gene (reference sequence). CDR3 region: CSARQTLFSGANVLTF. The CDR3 DNA follows: TGCAGTGCTAGACAGACCCTGTTCTCTGGGGCCAACGTCCTGACTTTC.

V is TRBV28 and J is TRBJ1-2; D remains ambiguous. The CDR3 sequence is 14 residues long. Germline V lookup: CDR1 MDHEN, CDR2 SYDVKM. Trimming took 2 bases from V and 6 from J, leaving 13 bases between them. The CDR3 protein is CASSLTPGFDGYTF. The CDR3 nucleotides are TGTGCCAGCAGTTTAACCCCGGGGTTCGATGGCTACACCTTC.

Here the CDR3 reads CASSEAGGLQYF. The CDR3 nucleotides are TGTGCCAGCAGTGAAGCGGGGGGCCTTCAGTACTTC. V and J are TRBV2 and TRBJ2-4; D tentatively reads TRBD1 or TRBD2 (6 bases each). This CDR3 spans 12 amino acids. Germline CDR1 is SNHLY and CDR2 is FYNNEI. The V gene lost 0 bases and the J gene lost 11 bases, with 8 bases spanning the gap. The full variable domain, in which reference TRBV2 and TRBJ2-4 provide the parts outside the CDR3, is EPEVTQTPSHQVTQMGQEVILRCVPISNHLYFYWYRQILGQKVEFLVSFYNNEISEKSEIFDDQFSVERPDGSNFTLKIRSTKLEDSAMYFCASSEAGGLQYFGAGTRLSVL.

The CDR3 region is CASSSQGSGELFF. The CDR3 DNA follows: TGTGCCAGCAGCTCCCAGGGGTCCGGGGAGCTGTTTTTT. The chain is built from TRBV9 and TRBJ2-2, with a possible D match to TRBD1 (6 bases). The CDR3 is made up of 13 amino acids. Trimming pared 4 bases from V and 6 bases from J, leaving 10 bases between. The germline CDR1 and CDR2 sequences are SGDLS and YYNGEE.

The rearrangement joins TRBV5-4 to TRBJ2-5; 7 nucleotides match TRBD1. V was pared by 1 base and J by 2 bases, with 5 bases of the junction left unmatched. The CDR3 is 15 residues long. CDR1 and CDR2 (germline): SGHNT, YYREEE (reference sequence). In nucleotides, the CDR3 is TGTGCCAGCAGCTTGCCCGGGACAGCACAAGAGACCCAGTACTTC. As protein: CASSLPGTAQETQYF.

The chain couples TRBV30 to TRBJ1-1; no clear D. CDR3 length: 13 residues. The V end lost 2 bases, the J end lost 1 base, and 8 bases lay between the germline ends. Germline V lookup: CDR1 GTSNPN, CDR2 SVGIG (reference sequence). Here the CDR3 DNA reads TGTGCCTGGAGTTTCTATCAGAACACTGAAGCTTTCTTT. It codes for CAWSFYQNTEAFF.

The chain links TRBV21-1 to TRBJ1-5. TRBV21-1 represents a pseudogene. CDR3 length: 14 amino acids. CDR3 residues: CASSKAKKYQPQHF. DNA for the CDR3: TGTGCCAGCAGCAAAGCCAAGAAATATCAGCCCCAGCATTTT.

The rearrangement uses TRBV4-1 and TRBJ2-5, with TRBD1 matching 9 bases. The CDR3 totals 17 residues. The V segment lost 0 bases and the J segment 5 bases; nucleotides outside the gene matches: 10. From germline, CDR1 is MGHRA and CDR2 YSYEKL. CDR3 sequence: CASSQDPRGDRAETQYF. DNA for the CDR3: TGCGCCAGCAGCCAAGACCCGAGGGGGGACAGGGCTGAGACCCAGTACTTC.

As for this clonotype: A read error may produce the germline difference seen at one junction end. The chain combines TRBV20-1 with TRBJ2-3; possibly TRBD1 for D (5 bases). Germline CDR1 reads DFQATT; CDR2 reads SNEGSKA (reference sequence). The CDR3 extends over 12 amino acids. CDR3 in DNA: TGCAGTGCTAGGGCAAAAACAGGTACGCAGTATTTT. Translation: CSARAKTGTQYF.

The V and J genes are TRBV5-1 and TRBJ2-7; D is unresolved. V lost 3 bases to trimming and J lost 2 bases, with 12 bases between them. The CDR3 totals 14 residues. Looked up from germline, CDR1 is SGHRS and CDR2 is YFSETQ. CDR3 in amino acids: CASSWAVGPYEQYF. CDR3 sequence (DNA): TGCGCCAGCAGCTGGGCTGTCGGTCCCTACGAGCAGTACTTC.

The chain recombines TRBV19 with TRBJ2-2; 7 bases map to TRBD2. This CDR3 region has 17 residues. The V and J ends lost 1 base and 0 bases, in that order; junction bases with no gene match: 5. In germline, CDR1 is LNHDA, CDR2 SQIVND (reference sequence). The CDR3 bases are TGTGCCAGTAGTATAGTCGCGGGGGAGACGAACACCGGGGAGCTGTTTTTT. This gives the protein CASSIVAGETNTGELFF.

The V gene is TRBV5-1, the J gene TRBJ1-1, with TRBD1 matching over 7 bases. CDR3 length: 14 residues. V lost 3 bases to trimming and J lost 4 bases; unmatched junction nucleotides: 6. Germline CDR1 SGHRS, CDR2 YFSETQ. DNA of the CDR3: TGCGCCAGCAGCTCGACAGGGAGAAGCACTGAAGCTTTCTTT. Residues: CASSSTGRSTEAFF.